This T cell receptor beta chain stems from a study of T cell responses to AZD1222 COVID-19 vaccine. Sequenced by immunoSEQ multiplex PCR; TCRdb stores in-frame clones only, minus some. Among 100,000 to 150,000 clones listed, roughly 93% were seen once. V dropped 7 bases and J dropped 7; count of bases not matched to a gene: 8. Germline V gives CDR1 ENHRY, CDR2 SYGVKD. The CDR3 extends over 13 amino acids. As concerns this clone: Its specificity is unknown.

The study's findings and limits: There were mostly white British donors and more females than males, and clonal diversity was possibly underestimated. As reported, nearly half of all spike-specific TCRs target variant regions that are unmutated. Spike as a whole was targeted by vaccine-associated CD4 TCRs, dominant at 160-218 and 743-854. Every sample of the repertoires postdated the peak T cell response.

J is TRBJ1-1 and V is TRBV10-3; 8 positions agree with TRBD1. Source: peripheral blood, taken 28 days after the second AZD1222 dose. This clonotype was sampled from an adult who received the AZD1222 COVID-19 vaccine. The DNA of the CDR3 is TGTGCCATCAATAGAGACAGGGGTGGTGAAGCTTTCTTT. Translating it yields CAINRDRGGEAFF.